This is a list of T cell receptor beta chains from one sample in a study of metastatic and nonmetastatic thyroid tumors. TCRdb reassembled clones from the PCR reads with MiXCR. Here the sample spans about 12,000 clones, around 25% being singletons. Sequencing used blood. The receptors here all came from a male donor with papillary thyroid cancer or a benign thyroid nodule (not recorded which). Some clones in this sample may be carry-over from other donors' samples. Both conserved end residues are part of each CDR3. The D gene is left open where the match is weak. The size of a clone is reported for some rows only, either as once, few or many, or as a class for expanded clones.

CATSDFNAGGSEEQFF,TGTGCCACCAGTGATTTTAACGCGGGAGGGAGTGAAGAGCAGTTCTTC,TRBV24-1,TRBD2,TRBJ2-1,-
CASSYGVRSPQHF,TGTGCCAGCAGTTACGGGGTTCGTTCGCCCCAGCATTTT,TRBV6-2/TRBV6-3,-,TRBJ1-5,-
CSARDWWGAGGQGQETQYF,TGCAGTGCTAGAGATTGGTGGGGAGCGGGGGGGCAAGGCCAAGAGACCCAGTACTTC,TRBV20-1,TRBD2,TRBJ2-5,-
CASSQDLARTDTQYF,TGCGCCAGCAGCCAAGATTTGGCTCGCACAGATACGCAGTATTTT,TRBV4-3,-,TRBJ2-3,-
CASSYRSGRFQETQYF,TGTGCCAGCAGTTACAGGAGCGGGAGGTTTCAAGAGACCCAGTACTTC,TRBV6-2/TRBV6-3,TRBD2,TRBJ2-5,-
CASSYSIWGDEQFF,TGTGCCAGCAGTTATAGTATTTGGGGAGATGAACAGTTCTTC,TRBV6-5,-,TRBJ2-1,-
CASKRTGRNNSPLHF,TGTGCCAGCAAGAGGACAGGGCGAAATAATTCACCCCTCCACTTT,TRBV2,TRBD1,TRBJ1-6,few
CDWARLANTGELFF,TGTGACTGGGCCCGACTAGCGAACACCGGGGAGCTGTTTTTT,TRBV30,-,TRBJ2-2,once
CASSGDHRYEQYF,TGTGCCAGCAGTGGGGACCATCGCTACGAGCAGTACTTC,TRBV2,-,TRBJ2-7,medium-sized
CSARGIGTGESYEQYF,TGCAGTGCTAGAGGGATTGGGACAGGGGAATCCTACGAGCAGTACTTC,TRBV20-1,TRBD1,TRBJ2-7,-
CASSLHGTSGGDFGELFF,TGTGCCAGCAGTTTGCACGGGACTAGCGGGGGGGACTTCGGGGAGCTGTTTTTT,TRBV28,TRBD2,TRBJ2-2,medium-sized
CASSLEGLGTEAFF,TGTGCCAGCAGCTTAGAGGGGTTGGGTACTGAAGCTTTCTTT,TRBV7-9,-,TRBJ1-1,-
CASSIEQGRRSHEAFF,TGTGCCAGTAGTATAGAACAAGGGCGAAGGTCCCATGAAGCTTTCTTT,TRBV19,-,TRBJ1-1,few
CASSFSTDTQYF,TGTGCCAGCAGCTTTTCCACAGATACGCAGTATTTT,TRBV7-6,-,TRBJ2-3,many
CASSEQQNQPQHF,TGTGCCAGCAGTGAACAGCAAAATCAGCCCCAGCATTTT,TRBV2,-,TRBJ1-5,-
CSAYRGLSDQPRHF,TGCAGTGCTTACAGGGGGCTTTCTGATCAGCCCCGGCATTTT,TRBV20-1,TRBD1,TRBJ1-5,once
CASRTGAIYEQYF,TGTGCCAGCAGGACAGGGGCCATCTACGAGCAGTACTTC,TRBV12-3/TRBV12-4,TRBD1,TRBJ2-7,few
CASRRSGSKYNEQFF,TGTGCCAGCAGGCGTAGCGGGAGTAAGTACAATGAGCAGTTCTTC,TRBV6-1,TRBD2,TRBJ2-1,few
CASIRTSASSYNEQFF,TGTGCCAGCATTCGGACTAGCGCGAGCTCCTACAATGAGCAGTTCTTC,TRBV6-2/TRBV6-3,TRBD2,TRBJ2-1,few
CASSEWAGTYEQYF,TGTGCCAGCAGTGAGTGGGCAGGGACCTACGAGCAGTACTTC,TRBV2,-,TRBJ2-7,-
CATSDQQGGNEQFF,TGTGCCACCAGTGATCAACAGGGGGGCAATGAGCAGTTCTTC,TRBV24-1,TRBD1,TRBJ2-1,-
CASKPLGVDTGELFF,TGTGCCAGCAAACCCTTAGGGGTTGACACCGGGGAGCTGTTTTTT,TRBV6-2/TRBV6-3,-,TRBJ2-2,medium-sized
CASSPGRGTSYEQYF,TGTGCCAGCAGTCCCGGACGGGGGACGAGCTACGAGCAGTACTTC,TRBV12-3/TRBV12-4,-,TRBJ2-7,few